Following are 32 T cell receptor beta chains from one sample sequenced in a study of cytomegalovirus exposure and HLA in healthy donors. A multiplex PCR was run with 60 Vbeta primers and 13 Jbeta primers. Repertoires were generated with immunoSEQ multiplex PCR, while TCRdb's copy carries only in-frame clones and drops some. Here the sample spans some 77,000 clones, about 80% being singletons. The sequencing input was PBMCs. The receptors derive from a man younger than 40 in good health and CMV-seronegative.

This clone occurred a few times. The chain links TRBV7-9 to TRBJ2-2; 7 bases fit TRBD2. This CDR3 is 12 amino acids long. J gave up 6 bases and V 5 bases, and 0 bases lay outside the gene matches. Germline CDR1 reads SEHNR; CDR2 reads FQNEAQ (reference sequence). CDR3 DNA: TGTGCCAGCAGCGGGGGGGCCGGGGAGCTGTTTTTT. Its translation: CASSGGAGELFF.

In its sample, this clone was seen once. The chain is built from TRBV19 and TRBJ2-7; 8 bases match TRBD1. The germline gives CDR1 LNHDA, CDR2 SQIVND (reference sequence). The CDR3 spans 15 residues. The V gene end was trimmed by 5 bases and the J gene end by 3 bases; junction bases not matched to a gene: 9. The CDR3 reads CASSLPGQARYEQYF. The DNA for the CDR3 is TGTGCCAGTAGTTTACCGGGACAGGCCCGCTACGAGCAGTACTTC.

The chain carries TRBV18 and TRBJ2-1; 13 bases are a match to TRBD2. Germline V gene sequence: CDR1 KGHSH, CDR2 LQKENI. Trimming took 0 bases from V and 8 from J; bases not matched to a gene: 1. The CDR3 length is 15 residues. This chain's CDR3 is CASSPPGLAGHEQFF. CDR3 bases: TGTGCCAGCTCACCACCGGGACTAGCGGGGCATGAGCAGTTCTTC. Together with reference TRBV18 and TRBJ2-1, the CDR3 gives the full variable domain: NAGVMQNPRHLVRRRGQEARLRCSPMKGHSHVYWYRQLPEEGLKFMVYLQKENIIDESGMPKERFSAEFPKEGPSILRIQQVVRGDSAAYFCASSPPGLAGHEQFFGPGTRLTVL.

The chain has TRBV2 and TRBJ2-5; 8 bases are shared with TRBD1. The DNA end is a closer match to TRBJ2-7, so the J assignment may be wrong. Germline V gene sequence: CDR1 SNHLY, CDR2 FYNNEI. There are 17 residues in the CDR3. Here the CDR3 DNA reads TGTGCCAGCAGGAAAAGTCCCGGACAGGGTAGATCCTACGAGCAGTACTTC. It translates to CASRKSPGQGRSYEQYF.

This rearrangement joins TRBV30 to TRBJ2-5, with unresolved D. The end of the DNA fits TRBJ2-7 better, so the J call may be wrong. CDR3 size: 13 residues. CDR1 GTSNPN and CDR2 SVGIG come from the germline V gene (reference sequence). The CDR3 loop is CAWSPGTAYEQYF. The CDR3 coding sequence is TGTGCCTGGAGTCCAGGCACGGCCTACGAGCAGTACTTC.

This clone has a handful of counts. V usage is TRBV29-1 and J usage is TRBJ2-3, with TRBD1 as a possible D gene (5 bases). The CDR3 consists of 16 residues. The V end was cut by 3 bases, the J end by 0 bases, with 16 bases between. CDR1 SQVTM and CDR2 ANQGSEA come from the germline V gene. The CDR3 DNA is TGCAGCGTTGATGACAGAACTATTTCTAGCACAGATACGCAGTATTTT. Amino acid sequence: CSVDDRTISSTDTQYF.

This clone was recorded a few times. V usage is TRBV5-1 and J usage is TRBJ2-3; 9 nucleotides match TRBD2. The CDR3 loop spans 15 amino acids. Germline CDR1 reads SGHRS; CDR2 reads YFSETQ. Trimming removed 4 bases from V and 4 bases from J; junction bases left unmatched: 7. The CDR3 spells CASSVTGTSPDTQYF. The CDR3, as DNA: TGCGCCAGCAGCGTAACCGGGACTAGCCCAGATACGCAGTATTTT.

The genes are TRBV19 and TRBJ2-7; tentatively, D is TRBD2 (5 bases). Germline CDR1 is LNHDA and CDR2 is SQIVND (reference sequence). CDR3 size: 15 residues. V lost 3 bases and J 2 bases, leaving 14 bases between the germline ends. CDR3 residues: CASSINILGTYEQYF. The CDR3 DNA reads TGTGCCAGTAGTATTAACATTCTCGGGACCTACGAGCAGTACTTC.

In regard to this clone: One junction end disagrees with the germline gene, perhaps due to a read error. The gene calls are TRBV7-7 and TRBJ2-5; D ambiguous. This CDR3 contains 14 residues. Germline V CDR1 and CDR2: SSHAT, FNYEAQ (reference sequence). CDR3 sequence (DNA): TGTGCTAGCAGCTTTACTCTATCGGAAGAGACCCAGTACTTC. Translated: CASSFTLSEETQYF.

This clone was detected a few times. The DNA of the CDR3 is TGTGCCAGCAGCCAAGGCAAGGGGGACAGTGAAGCTTTCTTT. It encodes CASSQGKGDSEAFF. The chain employs TRBV4-2 and TRBJ1-1, with TRBD1 identical over 7 bases. Germline V gives CDR1 LGHNA, CDR2 YNFKEQ. The CDR3 has 14 residues. The trim removed 1 base at V and 7 bases at J, leaving 6 bases unmatched.

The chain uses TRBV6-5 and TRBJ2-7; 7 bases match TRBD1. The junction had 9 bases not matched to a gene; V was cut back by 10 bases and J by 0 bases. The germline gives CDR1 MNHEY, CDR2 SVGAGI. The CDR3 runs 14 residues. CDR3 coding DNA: TGTGCCACAGGGGGACACCCGCTCTCCTACGAGCAGTACTTC. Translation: CATGGHPLSYEQYF.

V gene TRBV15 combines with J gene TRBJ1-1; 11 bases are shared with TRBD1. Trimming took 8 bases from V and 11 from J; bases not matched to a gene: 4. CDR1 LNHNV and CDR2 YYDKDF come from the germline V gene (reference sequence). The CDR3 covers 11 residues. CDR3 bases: TGTGCCACCGGGACAGGGGGTTTCGCTTTCTTT. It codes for CATGTGGFAFF.

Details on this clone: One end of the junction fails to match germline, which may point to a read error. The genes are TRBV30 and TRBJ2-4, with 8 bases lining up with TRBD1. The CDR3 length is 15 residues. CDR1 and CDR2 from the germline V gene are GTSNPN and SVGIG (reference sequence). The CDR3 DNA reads TGTCCCTGGAGTGTACAGTCAGGGGGCGGCTACATTCAGTACTTC. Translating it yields CPWSVQSGGGYIQYF.

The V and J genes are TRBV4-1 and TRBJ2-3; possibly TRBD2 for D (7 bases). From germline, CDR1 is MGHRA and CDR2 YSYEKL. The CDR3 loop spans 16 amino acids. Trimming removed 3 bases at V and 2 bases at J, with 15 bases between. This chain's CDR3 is CASSQAGGPFTDTQYF. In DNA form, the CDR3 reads TGCGCCAGCAGCCAGGCCGGGGGGCCCTTCACAGATACGCAGTATTTT.

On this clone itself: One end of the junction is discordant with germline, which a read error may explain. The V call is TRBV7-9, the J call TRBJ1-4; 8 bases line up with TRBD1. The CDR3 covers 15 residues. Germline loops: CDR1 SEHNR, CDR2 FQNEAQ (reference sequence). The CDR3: CSSSFADRAKEKLFF. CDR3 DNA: TGTTCCAGCAGCTTTGCGGACAGGGCCAAAGAAAAACTGTTTTTT.

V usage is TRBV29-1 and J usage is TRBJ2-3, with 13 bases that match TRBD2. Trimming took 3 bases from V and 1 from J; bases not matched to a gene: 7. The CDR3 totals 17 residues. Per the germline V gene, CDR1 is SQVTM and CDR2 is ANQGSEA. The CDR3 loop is CSVDETSGRYGTDTQYF. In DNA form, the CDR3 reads TGCAGCGTTGATGAGACTAGCGGGAGGTATGGCACAGATACGCAGTATTTT.

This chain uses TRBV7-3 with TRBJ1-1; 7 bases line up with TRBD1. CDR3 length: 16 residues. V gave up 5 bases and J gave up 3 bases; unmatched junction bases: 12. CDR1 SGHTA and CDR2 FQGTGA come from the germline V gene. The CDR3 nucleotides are TGTGCCAGCAGCCGGGAAGGGGGCGCATTTCACACTGAAGCTTTCTTT. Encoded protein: CASSREGGAFHTEAFF.

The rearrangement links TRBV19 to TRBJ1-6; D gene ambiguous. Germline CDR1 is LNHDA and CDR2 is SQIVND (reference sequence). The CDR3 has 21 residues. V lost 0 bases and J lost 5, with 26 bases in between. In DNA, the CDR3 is TGTGCCAGTAGTATAGATCTTATGATAAGGACTGTAAACCTCAATAATTCACCCCTCCACTTT. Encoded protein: CASSIDLMIRTVNLNNSPLHF. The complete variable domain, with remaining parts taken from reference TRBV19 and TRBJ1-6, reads DGGITQSPKYLFRKEGQNVTLSCEQNLNHDAMYWYRQDPGQGLRLIYYSQIVNDFQKGDIAEGYSVSREKKESFPLTVTSAQKNPTAFYLCASSIDLMIRTVNLNNSPLHFGNGTRLTVT.

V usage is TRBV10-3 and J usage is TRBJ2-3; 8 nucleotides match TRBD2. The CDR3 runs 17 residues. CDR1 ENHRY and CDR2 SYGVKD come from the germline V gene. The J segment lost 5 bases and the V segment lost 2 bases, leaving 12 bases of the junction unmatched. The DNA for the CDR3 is TGTGCCATCAGTGAGCCGTCAGCGGGAGTGGGACGAGATACGCAGTATTTT. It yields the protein CAISEPSAGVGRDTQYF.

The CDR3 is CASSPRGTGNEKLFF. The CDR3 DNA reads TGTGCCAGCAGCCCCCGCGGTACAGGGAATGAAAAACTGTTTTTT. V gene TRBV7-2 combines with J gene TRBJ1-4; D perhaps matches TRBD1 (6 bases). There are 15 residues in the CDR3. V gave up 5 bases and J gave up 5 bases, with 15 bases separating them. The germline CDR1 and CDR2 sequences are SGHTA and FQGNSA.

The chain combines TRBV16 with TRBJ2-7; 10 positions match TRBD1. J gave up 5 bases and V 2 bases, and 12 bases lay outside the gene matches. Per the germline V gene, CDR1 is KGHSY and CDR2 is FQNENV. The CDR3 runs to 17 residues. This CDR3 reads CASSQNPSDRGLNEQYF. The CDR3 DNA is TGTGCCAGCAGCCAAAACCCCTCAGACAGGGGGCTCAACGAGCAGTACTTC.

The CDR3 protein is CASSLTRGTGGAEKLFF. The CDR3 DNA reads as TGTGCCAGCAGCTTAACACGGGGTACAGGGGGAGCAGAAAAACTGTTTTTT. The rearrangement links TRBV7-8 to TRBJ1-4, with 8 bases aligning to TRBD1. The CDR3 sequence is 17 residues long. After removal of 2 bases from V and 8 bases from J, the junction contained 13 bases not matched to a gene. Germline V gene sequence: CDR1 SGHVS, CDR2 FQNEAQ.

As DNA, the CDR3 is TGTGCCAGCAGCTTGACTAGTGGTGACTACGAGCAGTACTTC. Amino acid sequence: CASSLTSGDYEQYF. V is TRBV7-2 and J is TRBJ2-7; maybe TRBD2 (6 bases). V was trimmed by 3 bases and J by 3 bases, leaving 12 bases between them. Germline-derived CDR1 and CDR2 are SGHTA and FQGNSA. This CDR3 has 14 amino acids.

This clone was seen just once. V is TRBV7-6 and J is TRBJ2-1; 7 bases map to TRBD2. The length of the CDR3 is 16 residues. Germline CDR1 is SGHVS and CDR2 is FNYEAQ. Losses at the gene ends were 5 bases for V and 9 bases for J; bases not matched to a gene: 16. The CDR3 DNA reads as TGTGCCAGCAGCCCTCGAGGAGGGAGGGCAGAGGGTGAGCAGTTCTTC. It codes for CASSPRGGRAEGEQFF.

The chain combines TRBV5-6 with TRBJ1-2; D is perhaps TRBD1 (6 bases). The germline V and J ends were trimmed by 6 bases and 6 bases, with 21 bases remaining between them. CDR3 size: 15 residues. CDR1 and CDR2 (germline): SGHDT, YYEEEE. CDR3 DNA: TGTGCCAGCAATTTTGGGGGCAGACCTGGGAATGGCTACACCTTC. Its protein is CASNFGGRPGNGYTF.

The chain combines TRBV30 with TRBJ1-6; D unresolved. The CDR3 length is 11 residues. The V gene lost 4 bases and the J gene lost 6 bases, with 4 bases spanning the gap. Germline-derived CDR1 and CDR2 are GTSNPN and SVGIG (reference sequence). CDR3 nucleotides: TGTGCCTGGAACGGTAATTCACCCCTCCACTTT. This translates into CAWNGNSPLHF.

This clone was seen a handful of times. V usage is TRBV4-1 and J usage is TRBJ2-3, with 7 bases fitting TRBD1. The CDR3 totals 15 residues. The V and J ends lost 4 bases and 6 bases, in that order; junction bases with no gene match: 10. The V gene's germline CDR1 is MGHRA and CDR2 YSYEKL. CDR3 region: CASSLYRGSLDTQYF. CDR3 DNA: TGCGCCAGCAGCCTTTACAGGGGAAGCTTGGATACGCAGTATTTT.

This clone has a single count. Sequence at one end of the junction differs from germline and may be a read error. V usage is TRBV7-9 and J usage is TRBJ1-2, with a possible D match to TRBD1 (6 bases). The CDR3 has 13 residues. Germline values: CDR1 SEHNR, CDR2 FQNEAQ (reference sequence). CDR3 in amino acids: CASSEQGNYGYPF. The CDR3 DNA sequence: TGTGCCAGCAGCGAACAGGGTAACTATGGCTACCCCTTC.

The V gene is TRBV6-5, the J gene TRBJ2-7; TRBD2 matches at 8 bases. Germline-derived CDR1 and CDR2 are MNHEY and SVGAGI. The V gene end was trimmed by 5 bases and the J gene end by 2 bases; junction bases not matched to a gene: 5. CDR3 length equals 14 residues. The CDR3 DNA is TGTGCCAGCAGTCCGCGGGGGGCCACCTACGAGCAGTACTTC. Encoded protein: CASSPRGATYEQYF.

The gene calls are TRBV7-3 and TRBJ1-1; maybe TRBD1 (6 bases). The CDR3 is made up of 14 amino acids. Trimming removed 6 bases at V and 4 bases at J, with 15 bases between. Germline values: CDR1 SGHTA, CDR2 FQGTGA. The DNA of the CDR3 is TGTGCCAGCAGTCAGACAGGCTCCGGCACTGAAGCTTTCTTT. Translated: CASSQTGSGTEAFF.

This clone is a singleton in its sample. CDR3 protein: CASSTGENTEAFF. DNA for the CDR3: TGTGCCAGCAGCACGGGGGAAAACACTGAAGCTTTCTTT. The V gene is TRBV2, the J gene TRBJ1-1; the D gene is possibly TRBD1 (5 bases). This CDR3 contains 13 residues. Deletions cut 6 bases from V and 2 bases from J, with 10 bases between. In germline, CDR1 is SNHLY, CDR2 FYNNEI.

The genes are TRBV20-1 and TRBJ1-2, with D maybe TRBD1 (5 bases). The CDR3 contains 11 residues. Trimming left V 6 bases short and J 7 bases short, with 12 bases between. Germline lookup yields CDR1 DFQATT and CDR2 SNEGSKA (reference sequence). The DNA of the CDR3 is TGCAGTGCCAAAGGGGAGGGTGGCTACACCTTC. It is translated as CSAKGEGGYTF.